Listed below are T cell receptor beta chains from one sample, sequenced in a study of glioma-infiltrating T cells. TCRdb redid the calling of the multiplex PCR reads with MiXCR, one entry per CDR3 protein. The data hold approximately 100,000 distinct CDR3 sequences, with under 30% observed a single time. Source material: glioma tissue, nonneoplastic brain tissue, or PBMCs (not recorded which). These receptors were obtained from a human donor with low-grade glioma or glioblastoma, undergoing nonglioma brain surgery, or in good health (not recorded which). CDR3s leave out the opening cysteine and the closing phenylalanine or tryptophan.

cdr3_aa v_call
ATSDGGLTSSYNEQF TRBV24-1
ASSPLDRAKF TRBV28
ASRRAPEGTEAF TRBV12-3/TRBV12-4
ASSLHYEQY TRBV28
ASSSQGEANEQF TRBV13
ASSRNLGDSGELF TRBV2
ASSQEGPNYEQY TRBV7-2
ASSFRQGNTEAF TRBV5-5
ARSWAQGQPQH TRBV6-2/TRBV6-3
ASSEPGTTYNEQF TRBV6-1
ASSSGTLGTEQY TRBV6-1
SVEWTENTEAS TRBV29-1
ASGGTFYEQY TRBV3-1
ASSSGRVDYEQY TRBV11-1
ASSQERANTGELF TRBV6-6
ASSPGLSPSGYT TRBV14
SVEGPVQGQGVQEAQY TRBV29-1
ASSQDIGQPQH TRBV3-1
ASSWLAGEARDEQF TRBV6-2/TRBV6-3
ASSLVQGEQY TRBV7-2
ATYSGAYNEQF TRBV12-3/TRBV12-4
ASSQEINEQF TRBV4-1
ASRPLAGGRNEQF TRBV6-5
SVQYSGANVLT TRBV29-1